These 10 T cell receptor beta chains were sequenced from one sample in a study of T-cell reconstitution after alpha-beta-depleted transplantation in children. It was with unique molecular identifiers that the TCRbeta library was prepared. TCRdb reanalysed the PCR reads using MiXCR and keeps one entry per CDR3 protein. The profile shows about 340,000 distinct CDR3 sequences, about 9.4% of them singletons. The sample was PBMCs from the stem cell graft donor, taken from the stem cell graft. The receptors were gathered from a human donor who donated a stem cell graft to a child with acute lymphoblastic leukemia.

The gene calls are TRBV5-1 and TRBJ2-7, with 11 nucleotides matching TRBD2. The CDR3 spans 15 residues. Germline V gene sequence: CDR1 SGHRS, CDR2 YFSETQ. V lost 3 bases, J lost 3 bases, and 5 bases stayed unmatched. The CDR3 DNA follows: TGCGCCAGCAGCTACACTAGCGGGAGCCTCTACGAGCAGTACTTC. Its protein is CASSYTSGSLYEQYF.

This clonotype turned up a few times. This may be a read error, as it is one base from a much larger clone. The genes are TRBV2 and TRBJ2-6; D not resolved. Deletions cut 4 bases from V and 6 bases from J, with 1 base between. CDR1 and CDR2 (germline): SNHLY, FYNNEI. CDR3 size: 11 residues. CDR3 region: CASSAANVLTF. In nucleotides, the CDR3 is TGTGCCAGCAGTGCGGCCAACGTCCTGACTTTC.

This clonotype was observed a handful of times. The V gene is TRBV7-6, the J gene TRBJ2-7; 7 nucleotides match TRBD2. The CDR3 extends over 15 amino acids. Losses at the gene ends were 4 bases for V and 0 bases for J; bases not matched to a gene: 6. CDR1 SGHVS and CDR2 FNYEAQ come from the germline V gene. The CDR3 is CASSSTSELSYEQYF. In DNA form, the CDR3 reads TGTGCCAGCAGCTCCACTAGCGAACTCTCCTACGAGCAGTACTTC.

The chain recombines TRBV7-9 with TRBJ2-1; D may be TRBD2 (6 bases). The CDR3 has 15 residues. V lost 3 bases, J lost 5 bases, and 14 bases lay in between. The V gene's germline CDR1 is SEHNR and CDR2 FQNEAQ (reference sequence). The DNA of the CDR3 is TGTGCCAGCAGCTTTATCCCGGGACTTAACAATGAGCAGTTCTTC. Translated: CASSFIPGLNNEQFF.

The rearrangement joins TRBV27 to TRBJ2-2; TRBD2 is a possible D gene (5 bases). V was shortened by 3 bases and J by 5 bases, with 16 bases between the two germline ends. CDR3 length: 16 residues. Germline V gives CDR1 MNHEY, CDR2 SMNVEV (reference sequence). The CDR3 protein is CASSFLMRDGTGELFF. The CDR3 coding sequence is TGTGCCAGCAGTTTTTTGATGAGGGATGGGACCGGGGAGCTGTTTTTT.

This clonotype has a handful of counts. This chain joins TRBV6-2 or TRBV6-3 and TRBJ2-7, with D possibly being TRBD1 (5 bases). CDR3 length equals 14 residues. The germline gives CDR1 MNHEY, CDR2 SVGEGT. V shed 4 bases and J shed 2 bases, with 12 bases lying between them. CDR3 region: CASSSGLGPYEQYF. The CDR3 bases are TGTGCCAGCAGTTCAGGGCTGGGTCCCTACGAGCAGTACTTC.

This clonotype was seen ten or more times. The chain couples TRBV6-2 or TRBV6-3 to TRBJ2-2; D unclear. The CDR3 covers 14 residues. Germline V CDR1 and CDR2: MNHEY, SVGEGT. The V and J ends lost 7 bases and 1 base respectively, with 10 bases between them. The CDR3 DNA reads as TGTGCCAGCAAGGCAACGGGGAACACCGGGGAGCTGTTTTTT. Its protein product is CASKATGNTGELFF.

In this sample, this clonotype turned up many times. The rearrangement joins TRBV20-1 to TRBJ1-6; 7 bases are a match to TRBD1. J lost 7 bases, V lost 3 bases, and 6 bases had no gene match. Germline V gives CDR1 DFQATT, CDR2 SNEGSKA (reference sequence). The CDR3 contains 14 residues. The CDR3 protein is CSASSRGLNSPLHF. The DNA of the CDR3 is TGCAGTGCTAGTAGTAGGGGGCTCAATTCACCCCTCCACTTT.

The CDR3 region is CASSRRETGTASNQPQHF. CDR3 bases: TGTGCCAGCAGCCGCCGCGAGACTGGGACAGCAAGCAATCAGCCCCAGCATTTT. The chain is built from TRBV4-2 and TRBJ1-5; 7 bases agree with TRBD1. CDR3 length: 18 residues. Germline V gene data show CDR1 as LGHNA and CDR2 as YNFKEQ. Unmatched junction bases numbered 13, after V lost 4 bases and J lost 1 base.

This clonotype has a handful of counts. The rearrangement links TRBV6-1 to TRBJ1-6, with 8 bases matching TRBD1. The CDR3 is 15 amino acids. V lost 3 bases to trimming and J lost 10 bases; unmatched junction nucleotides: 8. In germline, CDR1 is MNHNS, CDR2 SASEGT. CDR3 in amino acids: CASSDPGGGSSPLHF. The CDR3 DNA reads TGTGCCAGCAGTGATCCAGGGGGCGGCAGCTCACCCCTCCACTTT.